The sequence of this TCR beta chain was determined in a study of human T cells and chemical hapten exposure. Overall study context: After 6 days, upper back 0.01% DPC patch tests were scored.

Within the library, unique molecular identifiers were attached to each individual cDNA molecule. One entry per CDR3 protein, called by TCRdb with MiXCR from the RACE reads. In the table there are fewer than 150,000 distinct CDR3 sequences, approximately 12% of which are singletons. CDR1 is LGHNA, CDR2 YSLEER, per germline. The length of the CDR3 is 17 residues. V was clipped by 0 bases and J by 4 bases, with 16 bases between them. This sample's time point: patch test 2, 6 weeks after DPC sensitization. Sample treatment: therapeutic diphenylcyclopropenone sensitization with weekly scalp DPC. Alopecia patients between 18 and 70 years old and suitable for DPC were used as donors. Unfractionated whole blood was the source from which total RNA was extracted.

This sequence originates from a woman between 50 and 59 years old with alopecia areata. Some clones in this sample may be carry-over from other donors' samples. The material sequenced was whole blood, taken in connection with sensitization to the hapten diphenylcyclopropenone (DPC). V and J are TRBV4-3 and TRBJ2-1; TRBD2 might be the D (6 bases). The CDR3 sequence: CASSQEVDGSPYNEQFF. The CDR3 nucleotides are TGCGCCAGCAGCCAAGAAGTTGACGGGAGCCCTTACAATGAGCAGTTCTTC.